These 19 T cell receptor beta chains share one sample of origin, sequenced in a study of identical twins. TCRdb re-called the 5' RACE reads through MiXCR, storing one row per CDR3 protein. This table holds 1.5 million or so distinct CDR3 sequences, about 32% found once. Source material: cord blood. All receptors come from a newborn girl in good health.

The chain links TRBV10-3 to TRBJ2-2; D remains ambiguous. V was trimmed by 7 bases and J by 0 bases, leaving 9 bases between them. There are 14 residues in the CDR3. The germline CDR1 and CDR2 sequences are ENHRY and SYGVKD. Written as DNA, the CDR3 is TGTGCCATCAATTATGGGACGAACACCGGGGAGCTGTTTTTT. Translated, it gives CAINYGTNTGELFF.

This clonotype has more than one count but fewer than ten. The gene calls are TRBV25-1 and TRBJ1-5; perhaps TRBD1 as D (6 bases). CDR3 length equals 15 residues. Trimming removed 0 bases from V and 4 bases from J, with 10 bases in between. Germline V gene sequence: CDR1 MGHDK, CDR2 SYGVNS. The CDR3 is CASSEYDRPNQPQHF. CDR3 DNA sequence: TGTGCCAGCAGTGAATATGACAGGCCTAATCAGCCCCAGCATTTT.

CDR3 residues: CASSESAGYEQFF. The CDR3 DNA reads TGTGCCAGCAGTGAATCAGCGGGTTACGAGCAGTTCTTC. The gene calls are TRBV6-1 and TRBJ2-1; tentative D call: TRBD2 (6 bases). Germline V CDR1 and CDR2: MNHNS, SASEGT. This CDR3 is 13 amino acids long. The germline V and J ends were trimmed by 2 bases and 10 bases, with 12 bases remaining between them.

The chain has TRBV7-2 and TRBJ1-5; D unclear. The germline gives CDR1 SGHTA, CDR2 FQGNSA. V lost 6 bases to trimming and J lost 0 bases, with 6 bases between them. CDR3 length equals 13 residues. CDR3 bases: TGTGCCAGCAGTGCGCATAGCAATCAGCCCCAGCATTTT. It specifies CASSAHSNQPQHF. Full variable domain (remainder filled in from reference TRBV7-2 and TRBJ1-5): GAGVSQSPSNKVTEKGKDVELRCDPISGHTALYWYRQSLGQGLEFLIYFQGNSAPDKSGLPSDRFSAERTGGSVSTLTIQRTQQEDSAVYLCASSAHSNQPQHFGDGTRLSIL.

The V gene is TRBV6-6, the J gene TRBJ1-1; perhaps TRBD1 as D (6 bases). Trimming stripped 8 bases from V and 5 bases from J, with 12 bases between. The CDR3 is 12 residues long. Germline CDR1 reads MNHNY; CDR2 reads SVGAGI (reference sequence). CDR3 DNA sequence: TGTGCCAGCTTTCGGGGGGCAACTGAAGCTTTCTTT. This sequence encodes CASFRGATEAFF.

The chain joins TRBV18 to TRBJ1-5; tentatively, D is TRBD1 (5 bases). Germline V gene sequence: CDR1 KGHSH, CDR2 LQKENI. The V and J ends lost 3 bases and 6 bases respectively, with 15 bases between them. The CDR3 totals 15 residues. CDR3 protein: CASSPGDGAGQPQHF. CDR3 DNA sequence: TGTGCCAGCTCACCGGGCGACGGGGCAGGTCAGCCCCAGCATTTT. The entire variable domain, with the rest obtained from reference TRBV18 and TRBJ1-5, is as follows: NAGVMQNPRHLVRRRGQEARLRCSPMKGHSHVYWYRQLPEEGLKFMVYLQKENIIDESGMPKERFSAEFPKEGPSILRIQQVVRGDSAAYFCASSPGDGAGQPQHFGDGTRLSIL.

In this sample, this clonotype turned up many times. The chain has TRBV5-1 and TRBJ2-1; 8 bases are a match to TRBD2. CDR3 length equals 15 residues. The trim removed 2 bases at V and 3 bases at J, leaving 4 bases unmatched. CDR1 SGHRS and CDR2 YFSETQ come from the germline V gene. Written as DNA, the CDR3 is TGCGCCAGCAGCTTACGGGAGGGCCGCTACAATGAGCAGTTCTTC. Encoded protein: CASSLREGRYNEQFF. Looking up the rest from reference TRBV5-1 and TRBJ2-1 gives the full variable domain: KAGVTQTPRYLIKTRGQQVTLSCSPISGHRSVSWYQQTPGQGLQFLFEYFSETQRNKGNFPGRFSGRQFSNSRSEMNVSTLELGDSALYLCASSLREGRYNEQFFGPGTRLTVL.

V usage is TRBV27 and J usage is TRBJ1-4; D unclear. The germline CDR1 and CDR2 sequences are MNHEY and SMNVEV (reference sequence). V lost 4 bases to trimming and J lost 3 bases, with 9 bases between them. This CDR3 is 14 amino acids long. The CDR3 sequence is CASSSLHSNEKLFF. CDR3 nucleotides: TGTGCCAGCAGTTCACTTCACTCTAATGAAAAACTGTTTTTT.

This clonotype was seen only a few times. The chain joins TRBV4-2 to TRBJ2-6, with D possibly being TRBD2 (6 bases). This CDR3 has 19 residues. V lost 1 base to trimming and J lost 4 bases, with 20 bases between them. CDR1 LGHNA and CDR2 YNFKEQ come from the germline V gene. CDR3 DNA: TGTGCCAGCAGCCAAGTAGGGGAGGCAGGTGCCCTAGGGGCCAACGTCCTGACTTTC. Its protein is CASSQVGEAGALGANVLTF.

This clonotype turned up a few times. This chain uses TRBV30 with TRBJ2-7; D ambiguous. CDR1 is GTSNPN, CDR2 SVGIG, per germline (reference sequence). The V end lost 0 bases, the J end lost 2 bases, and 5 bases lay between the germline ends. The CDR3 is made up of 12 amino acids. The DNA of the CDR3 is TGTGCCTGGAGTGTACGGACCTACGAGCAGTACTTC. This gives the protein CAWSVRTYEQYF.

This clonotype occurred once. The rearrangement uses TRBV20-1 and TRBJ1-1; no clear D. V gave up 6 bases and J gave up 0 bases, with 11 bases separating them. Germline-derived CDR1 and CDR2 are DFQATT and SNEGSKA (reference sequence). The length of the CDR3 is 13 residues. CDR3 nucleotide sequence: TGCAGTGCCGTTATGCCCCTGAACACTGAAGCTTTCTTT. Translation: CSAVMPLNTEAFF.

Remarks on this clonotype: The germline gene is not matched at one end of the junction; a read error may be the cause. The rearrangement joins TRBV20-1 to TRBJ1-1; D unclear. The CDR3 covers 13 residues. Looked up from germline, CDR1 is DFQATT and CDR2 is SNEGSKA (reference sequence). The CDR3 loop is CGARDRFNTEAFF. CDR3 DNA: TGCGGTGCTAGAGATCGATTTAACACTGAAGCTTTCTTT.

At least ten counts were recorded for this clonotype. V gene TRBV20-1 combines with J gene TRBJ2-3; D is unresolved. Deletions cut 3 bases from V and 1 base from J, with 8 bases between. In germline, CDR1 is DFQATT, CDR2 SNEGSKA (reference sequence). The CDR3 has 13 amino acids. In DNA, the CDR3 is TGCAGTGCTAGGGTCGGAGGCACAGATACGCAGTATTTT. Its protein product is CSARVGGTDTQYF.

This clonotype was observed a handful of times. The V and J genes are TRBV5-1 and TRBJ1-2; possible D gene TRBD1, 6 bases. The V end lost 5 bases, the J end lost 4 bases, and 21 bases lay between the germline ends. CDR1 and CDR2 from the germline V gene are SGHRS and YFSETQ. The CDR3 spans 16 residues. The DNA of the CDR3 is TGCGCCAGCAGTCCCGACGGGCCAGGGGTTCCCTATGGCTACACCTTC. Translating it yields CASSPDGPGVPYGYTF. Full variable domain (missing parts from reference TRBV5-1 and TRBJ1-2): KAGVTQTPRYLIKTRGQQVTLSCSPISGHRSVSWYQQTPGQGLQFLFEYFSETQRNKGNFPGRFSGRQFSNSRSEMNVSTLELGDSALYLCASSPDGPGVPYGYTFGSGTRLTVV.

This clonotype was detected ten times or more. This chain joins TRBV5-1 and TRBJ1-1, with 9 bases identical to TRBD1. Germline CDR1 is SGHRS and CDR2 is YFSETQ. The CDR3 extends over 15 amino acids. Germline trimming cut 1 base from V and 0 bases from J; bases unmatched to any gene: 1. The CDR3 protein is CASSLTGGMNTEAFF. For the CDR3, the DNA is TGCGCCAGCAGCTTGACAGGGGGCATGAACACTGAAGCTTTCTTT.

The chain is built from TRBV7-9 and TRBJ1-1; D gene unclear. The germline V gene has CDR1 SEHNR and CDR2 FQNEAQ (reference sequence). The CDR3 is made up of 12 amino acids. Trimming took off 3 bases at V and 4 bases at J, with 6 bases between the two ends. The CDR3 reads CASSFRATEAFF. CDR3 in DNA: TGTGCCAGCAGCTTTCGGGCCACTGAAGCTTTCTTT.

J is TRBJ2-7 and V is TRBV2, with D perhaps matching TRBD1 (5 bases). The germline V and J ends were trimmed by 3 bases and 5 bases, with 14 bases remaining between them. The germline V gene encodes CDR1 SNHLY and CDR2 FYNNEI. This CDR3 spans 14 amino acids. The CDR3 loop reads CASSEERLQDEQYF. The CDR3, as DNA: TGTGCCAGCAGTGAGGAAAGATTACAGGACGAGCAGTACTTC.

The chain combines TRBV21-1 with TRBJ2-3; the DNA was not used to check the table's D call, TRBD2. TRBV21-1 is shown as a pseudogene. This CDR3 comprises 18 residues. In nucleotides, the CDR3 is TGTGCCAGCAGCAAAGCGCTTAAACTAGCGGGGGGGCAGGATACGCAGTATTTT. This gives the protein CASSKALKLAGGQDTQYF.

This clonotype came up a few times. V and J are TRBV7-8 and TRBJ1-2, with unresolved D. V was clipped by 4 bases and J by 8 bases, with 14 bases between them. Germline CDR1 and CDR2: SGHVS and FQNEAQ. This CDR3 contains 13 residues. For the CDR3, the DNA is TGTGCCAGCAGCTCTCGGGGTATGGAAGGCTACACCTTC. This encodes CASSSRGMEGYTF.